The next 29 T cell receptor beta chains were all read from a single sample in a study of T cell responses to AZD1222 COVID-19 vaccine. Sequencing used immunoSEQ multiplex PCR; TCRdb keeps in-frame clones, though not all of them. Of about 93,000 clones detected, 80% to 90% appear once; the ten largest clones hold less than 20%. The sample consisted of peripheral blood, taken on day 0 of AZD1222 vaccination. The receptors shown here come from an adult in good health.

The chain links TRBV7-9 to TRBJ2-2; 9 bases match TRBD2. V was clipped by 5 bases and J by 1 base; unmatched bases: 14. Per the germline V gene, CDR1 is SEHNR and CDR2 is FQNEAQ (reference sequence). The CDR3 is 19 amino acids. CDR3 DNA sequence: TGTGCCAGCAGCAGACCCTCTAGCGGGATCCCCGGGAACACCGGGGAGCTGTTTTTT. This encodes CASSRPSSGIPGNTGELFF.

The chain couples TRBV6-2 or TRBV6-3 to TRBJ2-3; a weak D match, TRBD2 (6 bases). This CDR3 is built from 15 residues. Per the germline V gene, CDR1 is MNHEY and CDR2 is SVGEGT. V lost 6 bases and J lost 2, with 15 bases in between. CDR3 loop: CASSRGVADTDTQYF. DNA of the CDR3: TGTGCCAGCAGCCGCGGTGTAGCGGACACAGATACGCAGTATTTT.

V usage is TRBV27 and J usage is TRBJ2-7, with D perhaps matching TRBD1 (6 bases). Per germline, CDR1 MNHEY and CDR2 SMNVEV (reference sequence). The CDR3 covers 13 residues. Trimming removed 2 bases from V and 9 bases from J, with 14 bases in between. CDR3 region: CASSLSLATGQYF. The CDR3 DNA follows: TGTGCCAGCAGTTTAAGTCTGGCGACAGGGCAGTACTTC.

The rearrangement joins TRBV15 to TRBJ2-1; 12 bases agree with TRBD2. The germline V gene encodes CDR1 LNHNV and CDR2 YYDKDF (reference sequence). V lost 1 base to trimming and J lost 7 bases; unmatched junction nucleotides: 5. CDR3 length equals 16 residues. The CDR3: CATSRGLAGGENEQFF. CDR3 in DNA: TGTGCCACCAGCAGAGGGCTAGCGGGAGGGGAAAATGAGCAGTTCTTC.

The chain carries TRBV19 and TRBJ1-3; D remains unclear. The V gene lost 5 bases and the J gene lost 0 bases, with 14 bases spanning the gap. This CDR3 comprises 16 residues. From germline, CDR1 is LNHDA and CDR2 SQIVND (reference sequence). The CDR3 region has the DNA TGTGCCAGTAGTTTACCCGGGGTCCACTCTGGAAACACCATATATTTT. This encodes CASSLPGVHSGNTIYF.

V and J are TRBV19 and TRBJ2-7; D possibly corresponds to TRBD2 (6 bases). The CDR3 is 15 amino acids. Germline values: CDR1 LNHDA, CDR2 SQIVND (reference sequence). The V and J ends lost 1 base and 5 bases respectively, with 15 bases between them. The CDR3 reads CASSIGASVIHEQYF. The CDR3 coding sequence is TGTGCCAGTAGTATAGGCGCTAGCGTGATCCACGAGCAGTACTTC. The whole variable domain, filled in from reference TRBV19 and TRBJ2-7, reads DGGITQSPKYLFRKEGQNVTLSCEQNLNHDAMYWYRQDPGQGLRLIYYSQIVNDFQKGDIAEGYSVSREKKESFPLTVTSAQKNPTAFYLCASSIGASVIHEQYFGPGTRLTVT.

In this sample, this clone turned up a few times. This rearrangement joins TRBV6-5 to TRBJ1-2; a possible D gene is TRBD1 (6 bases). CDR1 and CDR2 (germline): MNHEY, SVGAGI. There are 14 residues in the CDR3. The ends were cut back, 5 bases at V and 4 bases at J, with 14 bases in the middle. The CDR3 loop is CASSQGTDSYGYTF. The CDR3, as DNA: TGTGCCAGCAGTCAGGGGACGGATTCCTATGGCTACACCTTC.

The chain uses TRBV6-5 and TRBJ1-5, with D uncertain. The CDR3 covers 14 residues. The V end lost 7 bases, the J end lost 2 bases, and 12 bases lay between the germline ends. In germline, CDR1 is MNHEY, CDR2 SVGAGI. CDR3 nucleotide sequence: TGTGCCAGCACCGCCAAGTTGGGCAATCAGCCCCAGCATTTT. The encoded protein is CASTAKLGNQPQHF.

The chain carries TRBV30 and TRBJ2-3; D is unresolved. CDR1 and CDR2 from the germline V gene are GTSNPN and SVGIG (reference sequence). The CDR3 has 15 residues. Trimming took off 3 bases at V and 3 bases at J, with 16 bases between the two ends. The CDR3 DNA reads as TGTGCCTGGAGCCATGGAGTAAGCGCAACAGATACGCAGTATTTT. Translated: CAWSHGVSATDTQYF.

In DNA form, the CDR3 reads TGTGCCTGGAGTGTACTGAAGGGCGGAAAACTGTTTTTT. It yields the protein CAWSVLKGGKLFF. This rearrangement joins TRBV30 to TRBJ1-4; the D is unclear. The V and J ends lost 0 bases and 10 bases respectively, with 12 bases between them. CDR3 length equals 13 residues. Germline V gene data show CDR1 as GTSNPN and CDR2 as SVGIG (reference sequence). Complete variable domain (other parts from reference TRBV30 and TRBJ1-4): SQTIHQWPATLVQPVGSPLSLECTVEGTSNPNLYWYRQAAGRGLQLLFYSVGIGQISSEVPQNLSASRPQDRQFILSSKKLLLSDSGFYLCAWSVLKGGKLFFGSGTQLSVL.

The chain links TRBV5-4 to TRBJ2-1; 7 positions match TRBD2. The CDR3 totals 15 residues. Germline CDR1 and CDR2: SGHNT and YYREEE (reference sequence). V lost 4 bases to trimming and J lost 3 bases; unmatched junction nucleotides: 7. This chain's CDR3 is CASSPGLGNYNEQFF. In nucleotides, the CDR3 is TGTGCCAGCAGCCCAGGACTAGGAAACTACAATGAGCAGTTCTTC.

This sequence joins TRBV13 and TRBJ2-2; no reliable D call. Trimming left V 5 bases short and J 6 bases short, with 10 bases between. The CDR3 is made up of 13 amino acids. CDR1 and CDR2 (germline): PRHDT, FYEKMQ (reference sequence). As DNA, the CDR3 is TGTGCCAGCAGCCTCGACGTGGCCGGGGAGCTGTTTTTT. Translating it yields CASSLDVAGELFF.

This chain uses TRBV19 with TRBJ2-5, with a possible D match to TRBD1 (5 bases). Germline V gene sequence: CDR1 LNHDA, CDR2 SQIVND (reference sequence). The CDR3 spans 15 residues. V was pared by 2 bases and J by 1 base, with 11 bases between. The CDR3 here is CASSIRGRPQETQYF. In DNA, the CDR3 is TGTGCCAGTAGTATAAGGGGCAGGCCCCAAGAGACCCAGTACTTC. Full variable domain (rest looked up from reference TRBV19 and TRBJ2-5): DGGITQSPKYLFRKEGQNVTLSCEQNLNHDAMYWYRQDPGQGLRLIYYSQIVNDFQKGDIAEGYSVSREKKESFPLTVTSAQKNPTAFYLCASSIRGRPQETQYFGPGTRLLVL.

This clone was counted a few times. This chain connects TRBV12-3 or TRBV12-4 to TRBJ1-2; D call uncertain. The length of the CDR3 is 13 residues. V was clipped by 0 bases and J by 1 base, with 3 bases between them. The DNA for the CDR3 is TGTGCCAGCAGTTTAGCGGGTAACTATGGCTACACCTTC. Translating gives CASSLAGNYGYTF.

This clone was detected once. This chain uses TRBV3-1 (or the pseudogene TRBV3-2) with TRBJ1-3; D gene unclear. The CDR3 has 13 residues. Germline V gives CDR1 LGHDT, CDR2 YNNKEL (reference sequence). With 0 bases removed from V and 9 bases from J, the gap between germline ends came to 9 bases. The chain's CDR3 is CASSQDWTRTIYF. The CDR3 bases are TGTGCCAGCAGCCAAGATTGGACCCGCACCATATATTTT.

The table lists this clone with a count of one. This chain joins TRBV24-1 and TRBJ1-2, with D maybe TRBD1 (6 bases). V lost 6 bases and J 2 bases, leaving 24 bases between the germline ends. The germline V gene encodes CDR1 KGHDR and CDR2 SFDVKD. The CDR3 runs 18 residues. This CDR3 is CATSPGLGRGEGNYGYTF. CDR3 sequence (DNA): TGTGCCACCAGTCCTGGACTCGGCAGGGGAGAAGGGAACTATGGCTACACCTTC.

This clone was recorded once. The chain carries TRBV1 and TRBJ2-1; TRBD2 is the table's D call and was not checked against the DNA. TRBV1 counts as a pseudogene. The CDR3 totals 17 residues. CDR3 loop: CTSSPEPGLALTNEQFF. The CDR3 DNA follows: TGCACCAGCAGCCCAGAGCCGGGACTAGCGCTTACCAATGAGCAGTTCTTC.

The chain joins TRBV6-1 to TRBJ1-6; a weak D match, TRBD1 (5 bases). Trimming cost V 2 bases and J 5 bases, with 13 bases left between them. The CDR3 is made up of 16 amino acids. The V gene's germline CDR1 is MNHNS and CDR2 SASEGT. CDR3 residues: CASSEQGVLNNSPLHF. The CDR3 region has the DNA TGTGCCAGCAGTGAACAAGGGGTTCTAAATAATTCACCCCTCCACTTT.

The chain employs TRBV7-2 and TRBJ1-2, with 7 bases aligning to TRBD1. The CDR3 extends over 13 amino acids. Trimming removed 5 bases from V and 2 bases from J; junction bases left unmatched: 2. The germline V gene has CDR1 SGHTA and CDR2 FQGNSA. The CDR3 DNA is TGTGCCAGCAGCCAGGGACAGAACTATGGCTACACCTTC. Translated: CASSQGQNYGYTF. Using reference TRBV7-2 and TRBJ1-2 for the parts outside the CDR3, the full variable domain is GAGVSQSPSNKVTEKGKDVELRCDPISGHTALYWYRQSLGQGLEFLIYFQGNSAPDKSGLPSDRFSAERTGGSVSTLTIQRTQQEDSAVYLCASSQGQNYGYTFGSGTRLTVV.

The chain links TRBV11-3 to TRBJ1-1, with 9 bases fitting TRBD1. CDR1 and CDR2 (germline): SGHNT, YENEEA. There are 16 residues in the CDR3. V was pared by 5 bases and J by 5 bases, with 12 bases of the junction left unmatched. Written as DNA, the CDR3 is TGTGCCAGCAGCCTAGGAGGGGGGACAGGGCGTACTGAAGCTTTCTTT. Translated, it gives CASSLGGGTGRTEAFF.

This clone came up once. This chain connects TRBV6-5 to TRBJ1-3, with no clear D. The V and J ends lost 0 bases and 0 bases respectively, with 6 bases between them. The germline gives CDR1 MNHEY, CDR2 SVGAGI. CDR3 length: 15 residues. The CDR3 region has the DNA TGTGCCAGCAGTTACTCTGCTTCCTCTGGAAACACCATATATTTT. Its translation is CASSYSASSGNTIYF.

The chain uses TRBV3-1 (or the pseudogene TRBV3-2) and TRBJ1-6; the D is unclear. The length of the CDR3 is 15 residues. Deletions cut 0 bases from V and 9 bases from J, with 12 bases between. The germline V gene encodes CDR1 LGHDT and CDR2 YNNKEL (reference sequence). CDR3 nucleotide sequence: TGTGCCAGCAGCCAAGATGGGAGTGCGGTTTCACCCCTCCACTTT. Residues: CASSQDGSAVSPLHF.

The chain couples TRBV5-4 to TRBJ2-1; 14 bases are a match to TRBD2. The J segment lost 8 bases and the V segment lost 4 bases, leaving 5 bases of the junction unmatched. The CDR3 is 15 residues long. The V gene's germline CDR1 is SGHNT and CDR2 YYREEE (reference sequence). CDR3 amino acids: CASSPTSGRADEQFF. The CDR3, as DNA: TGTGCCAGCAGCCCGACTAGCGGGAGGGCCGATGAGCAGTTCTTC.

The chain uses TRBV5-6 and TRBJ2-7, with TRBD2 matching 10 bases. Trimming removed 3 bases from V and 5 bases from J; junction bases left unmatched: 5. This CDR3 has 14 amino acids. CDR1 is SGHDT and CDR2 is YYEEEE in the germline V gene. For the CDR3, the DNA is TGTGCCAGCAGCTCCCTAGCGGGAGTCGACGAGCAGTACTTC. Its protein product is CASSSLAGVDEQYF.

This chain joins TRBV3-1 (or the pseudogene TRBV3-2) and TRBJ2-5, with D perhaps being TRBD1 or TRBD2 (6 bases each). Trimming removed 2 bases from V and 5 bases from J, with 15 bases in between. CDR3 length: 15 amino acids. Germline V lookup: CDR1 LGHDT, CDR2 YNNKEL (reference sequence). In DNA form, the CDR3 reads TGTGCCAGCAGCCAATCGGGGGCTGTTTCGGAGACCCAGTACTTC. It yields the protein CASSQSGAVSETQYF.

In this sample, this clone turned up a few times. The rearrangement uses TRBV5-5 and TRBJ2-7, with D perhaps matching TRBD1 (7 bases). The CDR3 has 15 amino acids. The germline gives CDR1 SGHKS, CDR2 YYEKEE (reference sequence). Between the trimmed V and J ends, which lost 3 bases and 2 bases, there was a span of 15 bases. CDR3 region: CASSWGAGGTYEQYF. The CDR3 bases are TGTGCCAGCAGCTGGGGCGCAGGGGGGACCTACGAGCAGTACTTC.

The chain employs TRBV7-6 and TRBJ1-4; 8 bases agree with TRBD1. The CDR3 loop spans 15 amino acids. CDR1 SGHVS and CDR2 FNYEAQ come from the germline V gene. The V segment lost 4 bases and the J segment 4 bases; nucleotides outside the gene matches: 5. CDR3 sequence: CASSSRQGFNEKLFF. Written as DNA, the CDR3 is TGTGCCAGCAGCTCCAGACAGGGGTTTAATGAAAAACTGTTTTTT.

The chain couples TRBV6-5 to TRBJ2-5, with TRBD2 matching over 9 bases. The V gene end was trimmed by 5 bases and the J gene end by 2 bases; junction bases not matched to a gene: 6. The CDR3 extends over 15 amino acids. The germline V gene encodes CDR1 MNHEY and CDR2 SVGAGI. CDR3 loop: CASSPRTSAQETQYF. CDR3 DNA sequence: TGTGCCAGCAGTCCCCGGACTAGCGCTCAAGAGACCCAGTACTTC.

The rearrangement joins TRBV10-2 to TRBJ1-3, with D perhaps matching TRBD1 (5 bases). CDR3 size: 15 residues. The ends were cut back, 3 bases at V and 8 bases at J, with 17 bases in the middle. Germline loops: CDR1 WSHSY, CDR2 SAAADI. DNA for the CDR3: TGCGCCAGCAGTGAATCTGCGGGACTGTCGGACACCATATATTTT. The encoded protein is CASSESAGLSDTIYF.